These T cell receptor beta chains were read from a single sample in a study of read filtering for tumor transcriptome and immune sequencing. TCRdb fed the reads into MiXCR, producing one record per CDR3 protein. The table lists approximately 60,000 distinct CDR3 sequences, 20% of them singletons. The sequencing input was a population of CD138-negative cells sorted from bone marrow. These receptors all stem from a donor at least 40 years old with multiple myeloma. The CDR3 runs from the conserved cysteine through the conserved F or W. A D gene is named only where the DNA matches it firmly. Rows give clone size only sometimes, using once, few, many, or a class for an expanded clone.

cdr3_aa: CASSGRARTGELFF; cdr3_nt: TGTGCCAGCAGTGGTCGGGCGCGCACCGGGGAGCTGTTTTTT; j_call: TRBJ2-2; clone_size: .; d_call: .; v_call: TRBV2
cdr3_aa: CASSALGDRGRDTQYF; cdr3_nt: TGTGCCAGCAGCGCCCTGGGGGACAGGGGGCGAGATACGCAGTATTTT; j_call: TRBJ2-3; clone_size: .; d_call: TRBD1; v_call: TRBV25-1
cdr3_aa: CASSRRREGRNEQFF; cdr3_nt: TGTGCCAGTAGTAGGCGGCGGGAGGGACGCAATGAGCAGTTCTTC; j_call: TRBJ2-1; clone_size: many; d_call: TRBD2; v_call: TRBV19
cdr3_aa: CASSRDIFTGELFF; cdr3_nt: TGTGCCAGCAGTCGGGACATTTTCACCGGGGAGCTGTTTTTT; j_call: TRBJ2-2; clone_size: .; d_call: .; v_call: TRBV6-5
cdr3_aa: CASSRGRGEKLFF; cdr3_nt: TGTGCCAGCTCACGGGGACGCGGAGAAAAACTGTTTTTT; j_call: TRBJ1-4; clone_size: many; d_call: .; v_call: TRBV18
cdr3_aa: CASGRGGYTDTQYF; cdr3_nt: TGTGCCAGCGGACGGGGGGGCTACACAGATACGCAGTATTTT; j_call: TRBJ2-3; clone_size: few; d_call: TRBD2; v_call: TRBV11-2
cdr3_aa: CAISDTQDRVDGYTF; cdr3_nt: TGTGCCATCAGTGATACCCAGGACAGGGTCGATGGCTACACCTTC; j_call: TRBJ1-2; clone_size: few; d_call: TRBD1; v_call: TRBV10-3
cdr3_aa: CSAPRIDRGSTEAFF; cdr3_nt: TGCAGTGCTCCAAGAATCGACAGGGGGAGTACTGAAGCTTTCTTT; j_call: TRBJ1-1; clone_size: few; d_call: TRBD1; v_call: TRBV20-1
cdr3_aa: CASSLVLGALSGEQFF; cdr3_nt: TGTGCCAGCAGCTTAGTTCTCGGGGCTTTGTCTGGTGAGCAGTTCTTC; j_call: TRBJ2-1; clone_size: many; d_call: .; v_call: TRBV7-9
cdr3_aa: CASSHGRGGTDTQYF; cdr3_nt: TGTGCCAGCAGCCATGGGAGGGGCGGTACAGATACGCAGTATTTT; j_call: TRBJ2-3; clone_size: many; d_call: TRBD2; v_call: TRBV11-3
cdr3_aa: CASSQFTGVYYNEQFF; cdr3_nt: TGCGCCAGCAGCCAGTTCACAGGGGTTTACTACAATGAGCAGTTCTTC; j_call: TRBJ2-1; clone_size: many; d_call: TRBD1; v_call: TRBV4-2
cdr3_aa: CASSRTDPSGETQYF; cdr3_nt: TGTGCCAGCAGCCGAACGGACCCCAGCGGCGAGACCCAGTACTTC; j_call: TRBJ2-5; clone_size: many; d_call: .; v_call: TRBV5-4
cdr3_aa: CASSLVPLGQGSPLHF; cdr3_nt: TGTGCCAGCAGCTTAGTCCCTTTGGGACAGGGTTCACCCCTCCACTTT; j_call: TRBJ1-6; clone_size: .; d_call: TRBD1; v_call: TRBV7-8
cdr3_aa: CASSEGTELLAGQFF; cdr3_nt: TGTGCCAGCAGTGAGGGGACAGAGTTACTAGCGGGCCAGTTCTTC; j_call: TRBJ2-1; clone_size: large; d_call: TRBD2; v_call: TRBV6-1
cdr3_aa: CASSALAGDPGELFF; cdr3_nt: TGTGCCAGCAGTGCACTAGCGGGAGATCCCGGGGAGCTGTTTTTT; j_call: TRBJ2-2; clone_size: many; d_call: TRBD2; v_call: TRBV9